Listed below are T cell receptor beta chains from one sample, sequenced in a study of Graves' ophthalmopathy and Graves' hyperthyroidism. TCRdb independently ran MiXCR on the multiplex PCR reads; one entry per CDR3 protein. Counted here are 500,000 to 800,000 distinct CDR3 sequences, about 40% occurring once; the ten biggest clones make up around 3.3%. The sequenced material came from peripheral blood. The receptors derive from an adult man with Graves' ophthalmopathy. Both conserved end residues are part of each CDR3. A D gene is named only where the DNA matches it firmly. Clone size is shown for a subset of rows, as once, few, many or a class of expanded clone.

>NA|NA|TRBJ1-4|TRBV19
CASSNQGNEKLFF
TGTGCCAGTAGTAATCAGGGAAATGAAAAACTGTTTTTT
>NA|NA|TRBJ1-6|TRBV20-1
CSASPRGRKNSPLHF
TGCAGTGCTAGCCCCCGAGGGCGGAAGAATTCACCCCTCCACTTT
>NA|NA|TRBJ2-5|TRBV12-3/TRBV12-4
CASSFQVGETQYF
TGTGCCAGCAGTTTCCAGGTTGGAGAGACCCAGTACTTC
>NA|NA|TRBJ1-2|TRBV7-2
CASSQDTTGLWSYTF
TGTGCCAGCAGCCAAGATACCACAGGGCTCTGGAGCTACACCTTC
>NA|TRBD1|TRBJ2-7|TRBV19
CASSRTGTGYEQYF
TGTGCCAGTAGTAGAACCGGGACAGGGTACGAGCAGTACTTC
>NA|NA|TRBJ2-7|TRBV20-1
CSATQTLTYEQYF
TGCAGTGCTACCCAAACCCTCACCTACGAGCAGTACTTC
>few|TRBD1|TRBJ1-2|TRBV12-3/TRBV12-4
CASSLVGQGVDGYTF
TGTGCCAGCAGTTTAGTCGGACAGGGGGTAGATGGCTACACCTTC
>NA|NA|TRBJ1-1|TRBV12-5
CASGLDGGTEAFF
TGTGCTAGTGGTTTGGACGGGGGGACTGAAGCTTTCTTT
>many|NA|TRBJ1-1|TRBV20-1
CSARDPGWGTEAFF
TGCAGTGCTAGAGATCCAGGGTGGGGCACTGAAGCTTTCTTT
>many|NA|TRBJ1-3|TRBV29-1
CSVELSSGNTIYF
TGCAGCGTTGAACTATCTTCCGGAAACACCATATATTTT
>NA|NA|TRBJ2-2|TRBV15
CATSSDRGSTITGELFF
TGTGCCACCAGCAGTGATCGGGGGTCGACGATCACCGGGGAGCTGTTTTTT
>NA|NA|TRBJ2-5|TRBV29-1
CSVVGPETQYF
TGCAGCGTTGTGGGACCAGAGACCCAGTACTTC
>many|TRBD1|TRBJ1-4|TRBV25-1
CASSEPGRDRSEKLFF
TGTGCCAGCAGTGAACCGGGGCGGGACAGGAGTGAAAAACTGTTTTTT
>NA|TRBD1|TRBJ2-7|TRBV20-1
CSARPAFSGTAYEQYF
TGCAGTGCTAGACCAGCATTTTCCGGGACAGCCTACGAGCAGTACTTC
>many|NA|TRBJ1-5|TRBV4-1
CASSRELGNQPQHF
TGCGCCAGCAGCAGGGAACTTGGCAATCAGCCCCAGCATTTT
>NA|NA|TRBJ2-5|TRBV2
CASSSGLVGARQTQYF
TGTGCCAGCAGTAGCGGATTGGTGGGAGCGAGGCAGACCCAGTACTTC
>many|TRBD2|TRBJ2-2|TRBV7-8
CASSLGSSGSGELFF
TGTGCCAGCAGCTTAGGATCCAGCGGGAGCGGGGAGCTGTTTTTT
>NA|TRBD1|TRBJ1-4|TRBV29-1
CSVESGTGDGWKLFF
TGCAGCGTTGAATCCGGGACAGGGGACGGATGGAAACTGTTTTTT
>many|NA|TRBJ1-2|TRBV27
CASRPADGYYGYTF
TGTGCCAGCAGGCCGGCGGACGGCTACTATGGCTACACCTTC
>NA|NA|TRBJ2-6|TRBV14
CASSPPLGASGANVLTF
TGTGCCAGCTCACCACCGTTGGGGGCCTCTGGGGCCAACGTCCTGACTTTC
>NA|NA|TRBJ1-1|TRBV2
CASRGTERGTEAFF
TGTGCCAGCAGGGGGACTGAAAGGGGCACTGAAGCTTTCTTT
>many|NA|TRBJ2-6|TRBV5-1
CASSLGITSGANVLTF
TGCGCCAGCAGCTTAGGGATAACCTCTGGGGCCAACGTCCTGACTTTC
>many|NA|TRBJ1-3|TRBV19
CASRTEAGNTIYF
TGTGCCAGCCGGACCGAGGCGGGAAACACCATATATTTT
>many|NA|TRBJ2-5|TRBV24-1
CATSKGYQETQYF
TGTGCCACCAGTAAGGGGTACCAAGAGACCCAGTACTTC
>NA|NA|TRBJ2-5|TRBV7-2
CASTSLRGDQETQYF
TGTGCCAGCACCTCCCTGCGGGGCGATCAAGAGACCCAGTACTTC
>many|TRBD1|TRBJ1-2|TRBV7-2
CASSSPDRGRHGYTF
TGTGCCAGCAGCTCCCCAGACAGGGGGAGGCATGGCTACACCTTC
>NA|NA|TRBJ2-7|TRBV4-2
CASSHKRDTASYEQYF
TGTGCCAGCAGCCACAAGAGGGACACCGCCTCCTACGAGCAGTACTTC
>NA|NA|TRBJ1-3|TRBV30
CAWSVRPNTIYF
TGTGCCTGGAGTGTACGTCCAAACACCATATATTTT
>NA|NA|TRBJ1-5|TRBV6-1
CASSYGAISNQPQHF
TGTGCCAGCAGTTACGGGGCAATCAGCAATCAGCCCCAGCATTTT
>NA|TRBD1|TRBJ1-3|TRBV20-1
CSARGTGDTIYF
TGCAGTGCTAGAGGGACAGGTGACACCATATATTTT
>many|NA|TRBJ1-1|TRBV14
CASSQEWPNTEAFF
TGTGCCAGCAGCCAAGAGTGGCCGAACACTGAAGCTTTCTTT
>NA|NA|TRBJ1-2|TRBV7-9
CASSLPDGNTF
TGCGCCAGCAGCTTGCCGGATGGAAACACCTTC
>many|TRBD1|TRBJ1-2|TRBV4-1
CASTRGTGGYGYTF
TGCGCCAGCACCCGAGGGACAGGGGGCTATGGCTACACCTTC
>once|TRBD1|TRBJ1-5|TRBV25-1
CASSDVGGGGNQPQHF
TGTGCCAGCAGTGATGTAGGGGGCGGTGGCAATCAGCCCCAGCATTTT
>NA|NA|TRBJ2-7|TRBV29-1
CSYIGRVYEQYF
TGCAGCTATATTGGACGGGTTTACGAGCAGTACTTC
>many|NA|TRBJ1-1|TRBV20-1
CSATEQGNTEAFF
TGCAGTGCTACGGAGCAGGGGAACACTGAAGCTTTCTTT
>NA|TRBD1|TRBJ2-7|TRBV9
CASSALSGTGTYERYF
TGCGCCAGCAGCGCGCTATCCGGGACAGGGACCTACGAGCGGTACTTC
>NA|TRBD1|TRBJ1-1|TRBV3-1
CASSSWDRGTEAFF
TGTGCCAGCAGCTCATGGGACAGGGGAACTGAAGCTTTCTTT
>many|NA|TRBJ1-6|TRBV19
CASSEQVLRGNSPLHF
TGTGCCAGTAGCGAACAGGTACTCCGCGGGAATTCACCCCTCCACTTT
>few|NA|TRBJ2-7|TRBV4-2
CASSQEVRRTYEQYF
TGTGCCAGCAGCCAAGAGGTAAGGCGGACCTACGAGCAGTACTTC
>many|TRBD1|TRBJ2-2|TRBV2
CASRPPGQLDGELFF
TGTGCCAGCAGACCCCCGGGACAGTTGGACGGGGAGCTGTTTTTT
>NA|NA|TRBJ1-1|TRBV29-1
CSRSGYGDTEAFF
TGCAGCCGATCAGGGTACGGAGACACTGAAGCTTTCTTT
>many|NA|TRBJ1-1|TRBV7-2
CASSLPRLNTEAFF
TGTGCCAGCAGCTTGCCGAGGTTGAACACTGAAGCTTTCTTT
>many|NA|TRBJ2-7|TRBV11-2
CASSYQSYEQYF
TGTGCCAGCAGCTACCAGAGCTACGAGCAGTACTTC
>NA|NA|TRBJ1-1|TRBV7-2
CASSPREAAFF
TGCGCCAGCAGCCCACGAGAGGCGGCTTTCTTT
>NA|NA|TRBJ1-1|TRBV27
CASSLSQGSEAFF
TGTGCCAGCAGTTTAAGCCAGGGTTCTGAAGCTTTCTTT
>NA|NA|TRBJ1-6|TRBV7-3
CASSSTEGGSPLHF
TGTGCCAGCAGCTCGACAGAGGGCGGTTCACCCCTCCACTTT
>NA|TRBD2|TRBJ2-7|TRBV12-3/TRBV12-4
CASSLIAGARGEQYF
TGTGCCAGCAGTCTAATAGCGGGAGCCCGGGGGGAGCAGTACTTC